These T cell receptor beta chains were read from a single sample in a study of human T cells and chemical hapten exposure. A single record per CDR3 protein comes from TCRdb applying MiXCR to the RACE reads. Of some 120,000 distinct CDR3 sequences in the sample, 12% were seen once. The source material was whole blood, sampled in connection with sensitization to the hapten diphenylcyclopropenone (DPC). The receptors here all came from a woman aged 50 to 65 with alopecia areata. Some clones in this sample may be carry-over from other donors' samples. The CDR3 runs from the conserved cysteine through the conserved F or W. The order of the fields is CDR3 protein, CDR3 DNA, D gene, J gene, clone size, V gene. D genes are given only for firm matches. Some rows have no size entry. The others give once, few or many, or a class for an expanded clone.

CASSLFGTGDSGQYF TGTGCCAGCAGCTTGTTCGGGACAGGGGATTCGGGGCAGTACTTC TRBD1 TRBJ2-7 many TRBV7-9
CASSQGEGAYGYTF TGCGCCAGCAGCCAAGGTGAGGGCGCCTATGGCTACACCTTC NA TRBJ1-2 NA TRBV4-3
CASTLPGQGHEQYF TGTGCCAGCACTCTACCGGGACAGGGGCACGAGCAGTACTTC TRBD1 TRBJ2-7 NA TRBV6-5
CASSTSGEQYF TGTGCCAGCAGTACCAGTGGCGAGCAGTACTTC NA TRBJ2-7 few TRBV6-5
CASSQEISGGYYEQYF TGTGCCAGCAGCCAAGAAATAAGCGGGGGTTACTACGAGCAGTACTTC TRBD2 TRBJ2-7 NA TRBV3-1
CASSLMSIGNEQFF TGTGCCAGCAGCCTCATGTCCATCGGCAATGAGCAGTTCTTC NA TRBJ2-1 NA TRBV3-1
CASSQAGREQYF TGTGCCAGCAGCCAAGCTGGACGGGAGCAGTACTTC NA TRBJ2-5 NA TRBV3-1
CASSPVEASYEQYF TGTGCCAGCAGCCCTGTGGAAGCTTCCTACGAGCAGTACTTC NA TRBJ2-7 NA TRBV21-1
CASSLRGEKLFF TGTGCCAGCAGCTTACGGGGTGAAAAACTGTTTTTT NA TRBJ1-4 many TRBV7-8
CASSLSGTSGTDTQYF TGTGCCAGCAGCCTATCCGGGACTAGCGGCACAGATACGCAGTATTTT TRBD2 TRBJ2-3 many TRBV5-5